The 24 T cell receptor beta chains below all came from one sample that was sequenced in a study of T-cell reconstitution after alpha-beta-depleted transplantation in children. TCRbeta library construction was performed incorporating unique molecular identifiers. TCRdb re-called the PCR reads with MiXCR, one entry per CDR3 protein. Of some 640,000 distinct CDR3 sequences in the sample, roughly 15% were seen once. The specimen was PBMCs from the stem cell graft donor, collected from the stem cell graft. These TCRs come from a human donor who donated a stem cell graft to a child with acute myeloid leukemia.

The sample holds many counts of this clonotype. The chain has TRBV29-1 and TRBJ2-2; D gene ambiguous. Looked up from germline, CDR1 is SQVTM and CDR2 is ANQGSEA. Trimming removed 6 bases from V and 8 bases from J, with 7 bases in between. CDR3 length: 10 amino acids. The CDR3 region has the DNA TGCAGCGTGGTTGATGGGGAGCTGTTTTTT. Its protein is CSVVDGELFF.

This clonotype was counted ten times or more. The CDR3 is CSAPQQNSPLHF. CDR3 bases: TGCAGTGCCCCTCAACAAAATTCACCCCTCCACTTT. The V and J genes are TRBV20-1 and TRBJ1-6; D unresolved. Trimming removed 6 bases from V and 7 bases from J, with 10 bases in between. The CDR3 runs 12 residues. CDR1 is DFQATT, CDR2 SNEGSKA, per germline (reference sequence).

Here the CDR3 reads CASSLDSTPGHFFNTEAFF. The CDR3 bases are TGTGCCAGCAGCTTAGATAGTACACCGGGACACTTCTTTAACACTGAAGCTTTCTTT. This chain connects TRBV11-1 to TRBJ1-1, with a weak D call TRBD1 (6 bases). The CDR3 loop spans 19 amino acids. The V and J ends lost 1 base and 2 bases respectively, with 23 bases between them. Germline values: CDR1 SGHAT, CDR2 FQDESV (reference sequence).

This clonotype showed up many times. This chain connects TRBV6-1 to TRBJ2-6; D possibly corresponds to TRBD2 (6 bases). The CDR3 extends over 13 amino acids. Per the germline V gene, CDR1 is MNHNS and CDR2 is SASEGT. The germline V and J ends were trimmed by 8 bases and 4 bases, with 9 bases remaining between them. The chain's CDR3 is CASGGSGANVLTF. The CDR3 region has the DNA TGTGCCAGCGGAGGGTCCGGGGCCAACGTCCTGACTTTC.

The V and J genes are TRBV7-3 and TRBJ2-7, with TRBD2 as a possible D gene (7 bases). The CDR3 spans 15 residues. V was clipped by 5 bases and J by 2 bases, with 16 bases between them. CDR1 SGHTA and CDR2 FQGTGA come from the germline V gene. CDR3 nucleotide sequence: TGTGCCAGCAGCCTAAGGGGGGGGGTCCCCTACGAGCAGTACTTC. Its protein product is CASSLRGGVPYEQYF.

This clonotype was picked up many times. The rearrangement joins TRBV7-2 to TRBJ2-5; 11 positions match TRBD2. The germline gives CDR1 SGHTA, CDR2 FQGNSA. The CDR3 length is 14 residues. J gave up 3 bases and V 5 bases, and 2 bases lay outside the gene matches. CDR3 sequence: CASSLTSGEETQYF. In DNA form, the CDR3 reads TGTGCCAGCAGCCTGACTAGCGGGGAAGAGACCCAGTACTTC. Together with reference TRBV7-2 and TRBJ2-5, the CDR3 gives the full variable domain: GAGVSQSPSNKVTEKGKDVELRCDPISGHTALYWYRQSLGQGLEFLIYFQGNSAPDKSGLPSDRFSAERTGGSVSTLTIQRTQQEDSAVYLCASSLTSGEETQYFGPGTRLLVL.

The sample holds a few counts of this clonotype. The chain has TRBV29-1 and TRBJ2-6; no clear D gene. The length of the CDR3 is 14 residues. CDR1 SQVTM and CDR2 ANQGSEA come from the germline V gene. V was cut by 6 bases and J by 0 bases, with 9 bases left in between. The CDR3 region has the DNA TGCAGCGTGGCCTGGGCCTCTGGGGCCAACGTCCTGACTTTC. Its translation is CSVAWASGANVLTF.

This clonotype was found a few times. The V call is TRBV7-2, the J call TRBJ2-2; 8 bases align to TRBD2. CDR1 SGHTA and CDR2 FQGNSA come from the germline V gene. V lost 1 base and J lost 4; bases outside the gene matches: 8. The CDR3 extends over 17 amino acids. This CDR3 reads CASSLGRGGRSTGELFF. CDR3 DNA sequence: TGTGCCAGCAGCTTAGGTCGGGGGGGCAGGAGCACCGGGGAGCTGTTTTTT.

This clonotype was counted a few times. CDR3 region: CASNSGGGTNEQFF. The CDR3 DNA reads as TGTGCCAGCAATAGCGGGGGGGGCACAAATGAGCAGTTCTTC. The chain combines TRBV4-2 with TRBJ2-1, with TRBD2 matching 11 bases. With V trimmed by 7 bases and J by 7 bases, 6 bases remained unmatched. The CDR3 covers 14 residues. From germline, CDR1 is LGHNA and CDR2 YNFKEQ.

Many counts were recorded for this clonotype. Here the CDR3 reads CASSPDRGEQYF. CDR3 sequence (DNA): TGTGCCAGCAGCCCAGACAGGGGCGAGCAGTACTTC. The rearrangement links TRBV7-2 to TRBJ2-7; 8 bases agree with TRBD1. J gave up 6 bases and V 5 bases, and 3 bases lay outside the gene matches. The CDR3 spans 12 residues. Germline CDR1 and CDR2: SGHTA and FQGNSA. Looking up the rest from reference TRBV7-2 and TRBJ2-7 gives the full variable domain: GAGVSQSPSNKVTEKGKDVELRCDPISGHTALYWYRQSLGQGLEFLIYFQGNSAPDKSGLPSDRFSAERTGGSVSTLTIQRTQQEDSAVYLCASSPDRGEQYFGPGTRLTVT.

In its sample, this clonotype was seen many times. CDR3 region: CSVEVLGTGNTIYF. The CDR3 coding sequence is TGCAGCGTTGAGGTTCTTGGGACCGGAAACACCATATATTTT. The chain combines TRBV29-1 with TRBJ1-3; maybe TRBD1 (5 bases). The V gene lost 3 bases and the J gene lost 4 bases, with 13 bases spanning the gap. The germline V gene encodes CDR1 SQVTM and CDR2 ANQGSEA. The CDR3 length is 14 residues.

This clonotype was found many times. The chain joins TRBV24-1 to TRBJ2-7, with TRBD1 matching 7 bases. V lost 6 bases to trimming and J lost 3 bases; unmatched junction nucleotides: 4. This CDR3 is 13 amino acids long. Germline CDR1 KGHDR, CDR2 SFDVKD. CDR3 sequence reads: CATSSGGSYEQYF. CDR3 bases: TGTGCCACCAGTTCAGGGGGAAGCTACGAGCAGTACTTC.

In its sample, this clonotype was seen many times. The chain carries TRBV20-1 and TRBJ1-2; D unclear. CDR1 and CDR2 (germline): DFQATT, SNEGSKA (reference sequence). This CDR3 spans 16 amino acids. Trimming cost V 1 base and J 4 bases, with 19 bases left between them. The CDR3, as DNA: TGCAGTGCTAGAGCTCCTCCGGGCATCAAGGTCTATGGCTACACCTTC. As protein: CSARAPPGIKVYGYTF.

The chain recombines TRBV30 with TRBJ2-5; the match to TRBD1 covers 7 bases. The J segment lost 3 bases and the V segment lost 0 bases, leaving 4 bases of the junction unmatched. Germline lookup yields CDR1 GTSNPN and CDR2 SVGIG (reference sequence). The CDR3 consists of 14 residues. CDR3 loop: CAWSVIQGKETQYF. CDR3 in DNA: TGTGCCTGGAGTGTAATACAGGGGAAAGAGACCCAGTACTTC.

This clonotype was seen a few times. The V gene is TRBV6-5, the J gene TRBJ2-1; D uncertain. V lost 3 bases and J lost 0, with 12 bases in between. The CDR3 is 16 residues long. Germline CDR1 and CDR2: MNHEY and SVGAGI. The CDR3 sequence: CASSYSGLLSYNEQFF. The CDR3 nucleotides are TGTGCCAGCAGTTATTCCGGGCTCCTCTCCTACAATGAGCAGTTCTTC.

The chain recombines TRBV10-1 with TRBJ2-2; D uncertain. Trimming removed 4 bases from V and 3 bases from J, with 6 bases in between. CDR1 and CDR2 from the germline V gene are WNHNN and SYGVQD (reference sequence). CDR3 size: 13 residues. The CDR3 DNA is TGCGCCAGCAGTGGGGCCTACACCGGGGAGCTGTTTTTT. Its protein product is CASSGAYTGELFF.

This clonotype was counted at least ten times. The V gene is TRBV12-3 or TRBV12-4, the J gene TRBJ2-3; D uncertain. The length of the CDR3 is 14 residues. The V end lost 6 bases, the J end lost 0 bases, and 10 bases lay between the germline ends. DNA for the CDR3: TGTGCCAGCAGCCTTAGCCATAGCACAGATACGCAGTATTTT. Its translation: CASSLSHSTDTQYF.

This clonotype occurred many times. The chain carries TRBV6-1 and TRBJ1-2, with D uncertain. Trimming pared 5 bases from V and 8 bases from J, leaving 15 bases between. Germline CDR1 MNHNS, CDR2 SASEGT. There are 13 residues in the CDR3. Here the CDR3 DNA reads TGTGCCAGCAGTAATGGACTCGGTAGGGGCTACACCTTC. Translating gives CASSNGLGRGYTF.

The chain couples TRBV11-2 to TRBJ2-2; 7 nucleotides line up with TRBD1. The CDR3 runs 16 residues. Germline V lookup: CDR1 SGHAT, CDR2 FQNNGV. V shed 5 bases and J 0 bases; nucleotides not matched to a gene: 6. This chain's CDR3 is CASSPWDSANTGELFF. The CDR3 nucleotides read TGTGCCAGCAGCCCGTGGGACAGCGCGAACACCGGGGAGCTGTTTTTT. Drawing the rest from reference TRBV11-2 and TRBJ2-2, the complete variable domain is EAGVAQSPRYKIIEKRQSVAFWCNPISGHATLYWYQQILGQGPKLLIQFQNNGVVDDSQLPKDRFSAERLKGVDSTLKIQPAKLEDSAVYLCASSPWDSANTGELFFGEGSRLTVL.

This clonotype has only a few counts. This rearrangement joins TRBV20-1 to TRBJ2-1; a weak D match, TRBD2 (5 bases). Trimming took off 0 bases at V and 14 bases at J, with 17 bases between the two ends. Germline CDR1 is DFQATT and CDR2 is SNEGSKA (reference sequence). The CDR3 covers 13 residues. In DNA form, the CDR3 reads TGCAGTGCTAGAGATCGGCCGTCCGGGAAGGAGTTCTTC. Amino acid sequence: CSARDRPSGKEFF.

V gene TRBV5-1 combines with J gene TRBJ1-6; D gene unclear. V lost 4 bases to trimming and J lost 0 bases, with 8 bases between them. The CDR3 length is 15 residues. CDR1 is SGHRS, CDR2 YFSETQ, per germline. CDR3: CASSPQSSYNSPLHF. CDR3 sequence (DNA): TGCGCCAGCAGCCCACAGAGCTCCTATAATTCACCCCTCCACTTT.

This clonotype was counted only a few times. The chain is built from TRBV25-1 and TRBJ2-4; TRBD1 matches at 7 bases. Germline lookup yields CDR1 MGHDK and CDR2 SYGVNS. V gave up 6 bases and J gave up 1 base; unmatched junction bases: 3. CDR3 length: 14 residues. CDR3 protein: CASSEGQAKNIQYF. In nucleotides, the CDR3 is TGTGCCAGCAGCGAGGGACAGGCCAAAAACATTCAGTACTTC.

This clonotype was found many times. The chain employs TRBV6-1 and TRBJ1-2, with D perhaps TRBD1 (6 bases). V was clipped by 7 bases and J by 3 bases, with 9 bases between them. This CDR3 comprises 12 residues. Germline V gene lookup returns CDR1 MNHNS and CDR2 SASEGT. The CDR3, as DNA: TGTGCCAGCACTGGGACACACTATGGCTACACCTTC. Translating gives CASTGTHYGYTF.

This clonotype was detected many times. V is TRBV20-1 and J is TRBJ2-7; 7 bases agree with TRBD1. The CDR3 has 13 residues. V lost 3 bases and J lost 6; bases outside the gene matches: 8. The germline V gene encodes CDR1 DFQATT and CDR2 SNEGSKA (reference sequence). The CDR3 reads CSASRQGRAEQYF. The CDR3 DNA reads as TGCAGTGCTAGCCGACAGGGAAGGGCCGAGCAGTACTTC.